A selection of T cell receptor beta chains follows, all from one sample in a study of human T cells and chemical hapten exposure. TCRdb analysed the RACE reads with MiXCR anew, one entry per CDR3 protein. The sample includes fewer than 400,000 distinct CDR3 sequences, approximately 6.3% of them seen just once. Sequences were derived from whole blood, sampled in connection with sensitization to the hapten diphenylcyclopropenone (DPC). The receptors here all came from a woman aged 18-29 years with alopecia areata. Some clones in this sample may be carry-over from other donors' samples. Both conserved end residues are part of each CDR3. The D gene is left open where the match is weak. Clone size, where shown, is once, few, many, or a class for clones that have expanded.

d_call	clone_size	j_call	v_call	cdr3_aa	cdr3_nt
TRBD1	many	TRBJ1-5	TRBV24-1	CATSDQGGAQHF	TGTGCCACCAGTGATCAGGGGGGAGCCCAGCATTTT
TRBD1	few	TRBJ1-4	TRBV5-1	CASSKSPTGEIYEKLFF	TGCGCCAGCAGCAAAAGCCCGACAGGGGAGATCTATGAAAAACTGTTTTTT
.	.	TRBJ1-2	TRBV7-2	CASSLAGGGGGYGYTF	TGTGCCAGCAGCTTAGCCGGTGGAGGGGGAGGCTATGGCTACACCTTC
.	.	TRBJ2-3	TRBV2	CASRRWQGSSDTQYF	TGTGCCAGCAGAAGGTGGCAGGGGAGTTCAGATACGCAGTATTTT
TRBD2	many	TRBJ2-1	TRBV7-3	CASSFTSGRDEQFF	TGTGCCAGCAGCTTTACTAGCGGGAGGGATGAGCAGTTCTTC
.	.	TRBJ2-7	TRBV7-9	CASSAARNEQYF	TGTGCCAGCAGCGCGGCCCGGAACGAGCAGTACTTC
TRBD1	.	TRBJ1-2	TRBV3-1	CASSHADRDYGYTF	TGTGCCAGCAGCCATGCGGACAGGGACTATGGCTACACCTTC
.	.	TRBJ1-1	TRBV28	CASTHPSGGAAFF	TGTGCCAGCACCCATCCGTCTGGGGGAGCAGCTTTCTTT
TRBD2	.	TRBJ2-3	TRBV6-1	CASSPTGTSGYSTDTQYF	TGTGCCAGCAGCCCTACCGGGACTAGCGGGTATAGCACAGATACGCAGTATTTT
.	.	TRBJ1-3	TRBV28	CASSLRGFGNTIYF	TGTGCCAGCAGCTTAAGGGGCTTCGGAAACACCATATATTTT
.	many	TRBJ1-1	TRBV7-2	CASREYLNTEAFF	TGTGCCAGCCGGGAATACCTTAACACTGAAGCTTTCTTT
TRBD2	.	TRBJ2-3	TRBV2	CASRGLAVYGADTQYF	TGTGCCAGCAGGGGTCTAGCGGTATATGGTGCAGATACGCAGTATTTT
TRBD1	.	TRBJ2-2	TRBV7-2	CASSLVGTVTGELFF	TGTGCCAGCAGCTTAGTCGGGACAGTCACCGGGGAGCTGTTTTTT
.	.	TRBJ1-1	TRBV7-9	CASSQHGTEAFF	TGTGCCAGCAGCCAGCATGGCACTGAAGCTTTCTTT